This T cell receptor (beta chain) was profiled in a study of shared clonotypes between healthy human individuals. The authors' processing: Without quality scores, immunoSEQ junctional reads could not be filtered like full-length reads. TCRdb's table, derived via immunoSEQ multiplex PCR, lists solely in-frame clones and lacks some. D and trimming were read from the DNA, whereas the V and J calls and clone size are those reported in that table. Altogether about 750,000 clones are present, 80% to 95% being singletons, with the ten largest covering less than 25%. Study-level results: In a few donors, approximately 5% of naive CD4 clonotypes appeared in common.

With regard to this clone: The target antigen is unknown.

Only CD45RO-negative cells positively selected for CCR7 counted as naive CD8 cells, so terminally differentiated effector memory CD45RA+ cells were excluded. From germline, CDR1 is LNHDA and CDR2 SQIVND (reference sequence). V lost 4 bases, J lost 4 bases, and 5 bases stayed unmatched. The CDR3 extends over 15 amino acids. The sequence was obtained from a young man in good health. Input material: naive CD8+ T cells sorted from blood. The chain uses TRBV19 and TRBJ2-1, with 9 nucleotides matching TRBD2. CDR3 sequence: CASSTWTSDYNEQFF. The DNA of the CDR3 is TGTGCCAGTAGTACGTGGACTAGCGATTACAATGAGCAGTTCTTC. Looking up the rest from reference TRBV19 and TRBJ2-1 gives the full variable domain: DGGITQSPKYLFRKEGQNVTLSCEQNLNHDAMYWYRQDPGQGLRLIYYSQIVNDFQKGDIAEGYSVSREKKESFPLTVTSAQKNPTAFYLCASSTWTSDYNEQFFGPGTRLTVL.